Following are 26 T cell receptor beta chains from one sample sequenced in a study of shared T cell receptors in the human thymus. The assay was immunoSEQ multiplex PCR, and TCRdb's table has in-frame clones only and misses some. The table lists approximately 760,000 clones, approximately 83% of them singletons. In addition, the sample was reused for a study of human thymus T cells.

Material for sequencing was thymocytes. The receptor set was obtained from a girl under three years old with a congenital heart defect.

The V and J genes are TRBV6-5 and TRBJ2-7; 8 bases agree with TRBD2. Germline loops: CDR1 MNHEY, CDR2 SVGAGI. The CDR3 runs 15 residues. J lost 6 bases, V lost 10 bases, and 17 bases had no gene match. CDR3 region: CATNTPSGGVFEQYF. In DNA form, the CDR3 reads TGTGCCACCAACACGCCCAGCGGGGGTGTTTTCGAGCAGTACTTC.

The V gene is TRBV7-9, the J gene TRBJ1-4; TRBD1 is a possible D gene (5 bases). The germline gives CDR1 SEHNR, CDR2 FQNEAQ (reference sequence). The CDR3 loop spans 14 amino acids. V was cut by 1 base and J by 8 bases, with 11 bases left in between. Written as DNA, the CDR3 is TGTGCCAGCAGCTTAGGGCAGGGCGCCGAAAAACTGTTTTTT. It encodes CASSLGQGAEKLFF.

This sequence joins TRBV27 and TRBJ2-7; 7 bases are shared with TRBD1. This CDR3 has 13 amino acids. The germline gives CDR1 MNHEY, CDR2 SMNVEV (reference sequence). Losses at the gene ends were 2 bases for V and 3 bases for J; bases not matched to a gene: 1. The CDR3 DNA sequence: TGTGCCAGCAGTTTAAGGACAGGCTACGAGCAGTACTTC. The encoded protein is CASSLRTGYEQYF.

A single count supports this clone. V usage is TRBV7-9 and J usage is TRBJ1-1; 9 bases are a match to TRBD1. V gave up 5 bases and J gave up 3 bases; unmatched junction bases: 10. The CDR3 length is 16 residues. The germline gives CDR1 SEHNR, CDR2 FQNEAQ (reference sequence). The CDR3 bases are TGTGCCAGCAGCCGCGACAGGGGGGAGTCGGACACTGAAGCTTTCTTT. It translates to CASSRDRGESDTEAFF. Using reference TRBV7-9 and TRBJ1-1 for the parts outside the CDR3, the full variable domain is DTGVSQNPRHKITKRGQNVTFRCDPISEHNRLYWYRQTLGQGPEFLTYFQNEAQLEKSRLLSDRFSAERPKGSFSTLEIQRTEQGDSAMYLCASSRDRGESDTEAFFGQGTRLTVV.

The chain employs TRBV10-3 and TRBJ1-2; D is undetermined. Deletions cut 10 bases from V and 6 bases from J, with 15 bases between. There are 12 residues in the CDR3. CDR1 is ENHRY and CDR2 is SYGVKD in the germline V gene. For the CDR3, the DNA is TGTGCCACCTCAGATCTGAATAATGGCTACACCTTC. It codes for CATSDLNNGYTF.

The chain carries TRBV5-1 and TRBJ1-2; D not resolved. This CDR3 is built from 13 residues. Looked up from germline, CDR1 is SGHRS and CDR2 is YFSETQ. V dropped 1 base and J dropped 4 bases, with 8 bases sitting between them. Here the CDR3 DNA reads TGCGCCAGCAGCTTGTGGCGGTTCTATGGCTACACCTTC. Protein product: CASSLWRFYGYTF.

V gene TRBV7-3 combines with J gene TRBJ1-1; D remains ambiguous. CDR1 is SGHTA and CDR2 is FQGTGA in the germline V gene. Trimming pared 3 bases from V and 7 bases from J, leaving 18 bases between. This CDR3 has 15 residues. The CDR3, as DNA: TGTGCCAGCAGCTTGACGACCATACGGGGAGGTGAAGCTTTCTTT. Its translation is CASSLTTIRGGEAFF.

The chain uses TRBV27 and TRBJ2-5; 9 positions match TRBD1. This CDR3 spans 15 amino acids. Trimming took 6 bases from V and 5 from J; bases not matched to a gene: 10. CDR1 MNHEY and CDR2 SMNVEV come from the germline V gene (reference sequence). CDR3 sequence reads: CASSRTRDRVETQYF. CDR3 nucleotides: TGTGCCAGCAGCCGAACCCGGGACAGGGTCGAGACCCAGTACTTC.

The gene calls are TRBV10-1 and TRBJ2-3, with 8 bases that match TRBD2. The CDR3 runs to 15 residues. Germline V gene lookup returns CDR1 WNHNN and CDR2 SYGVQD (reference sequence). Germline trimming cut 0 bases from V and 4 bases from J; bases unmatched to any gene: 3. The CDR3 DNA sequence: TGCGCCAGCAGTGAGTCAGGACTAGCTGCAGATACGCAGTATTTT. Translated, it gives CASSESGLAADTQYF.

This clone was seen a few times. The chain joins TRBV4-1 to TRBJ1-2; no clear D. CDR1 is MGHRA and CDR2 is YSYEKL in the germline V gene. The CDR3 sequence is 11 residues long. Trimming shortened V by 4 bases and J by 6 bases, and 6 bases separated the two germline ends. The DNA for the CDR3 is TGCGCCAGCAGCCTCGGAGATGGCTACACCTTC. It is translated as CASSLGDGYTF.

The chain is built from TRBV5-4 and TRBJ2-3; 10 bases are shared with TRBD2. J was trimmed by 4 bases and V by 5 bases; bases with no gene match: 19. The CDR3 contains 19 residues. Germline loops: CDR1 SGHNT, CDR2 YYREEE (reference sequence). CDR3 in amino acids: CASRDVGSGGARAADTQYF. For the CDR3, the DNA is TGTGCCAGCAGGGATGTAGGCAGCGGGGGGGCTAGGGCGGCAGATACGCAGTATTTT.

This chain uses TRBV4-2 with TRBJ2-3, with 7 bases matching TRBD1. Germline assignment: CDR1 LGHNA and CDR2 YNFKEQ. The CDR3 is made up of 13 amino acids. Trimming took 6 bases from V and 2 from J; bases not matched to a gene: 2. CDR3 region: CASRDRVTDTQYF. DNA of the CDR3: TGTGCCAGCAGAGACAGGGTCACAGATACGCAGTATTTT.

The chain links TRBV30 to TRBJ2-1; 10 bases are shared with TRBD2. The germline CDR1 and CDR2 sequences are GTSNPN and SVGIG (reference sequence). This CDR3 is 16 amino acids long. Germline trimming cut 2 bases from V and 8 bases from J; bases unmatched to any gene: 12. The CDR3 is CAWSLLSGGAGDEQFF. The CDR3 DNA follows: TGTGCCTGGAGTCTCCTAAGCGGGGGGGCTGGCGATGAGCAGTTCTTC.

V usage is TRBV5-4 and J usage is TRBJ1-1; D remains unclear. Per the germline V gene, CDR1 is SGHNT and CDR2 is YYREEE (reference sequence). Trimming removed 2 bases from V and 1 base from J, with 6 bases in between. This CDR3 is 13 amino acids long. The CDR3 spells CASSFHGNTEAFF. Written as DNA, the CDR3 is TGTGCCAGCAGCTTCCACGGGAACACTGAAGCTTTCTTT.

The V call is TRBV5-4, the J call TRBJ2-6; a weak D match, TRBD2 (6 bases). V was cut by 7 bases and J by 1 base, with 12 bases left in between. Germline V gene sequence: CDR1 SGHNT, CDR2 YYREEE (reference sequence). The length of the CDR3 is 15 residues. The CDR3 spells CASFVGGSGANVLTF. Written as DNA, the CDR3 is TGTGCCAGCTTTGTCGGGGGTTCTGGGGCCAACGTCCTGACTTTC.

This clone was seen a handful of times. CDR3 loop: CASRSREKLFF. CDR3 nucleotides: TGTGCCAGCAGATCTCGGGAAAAACTGTTTTTT. The chain uses TRBV6-1 and TRBJ1-4; no firm D call. The V and J ends lost 6 bases and 8 bases respectively, with 7 bases between them. Germline loops: CDR1 MNHNS, CDR2 SASEGT. CDR3 length: 11 residues.

This chain joins TRBV9 and TRBJ1-2; TRBD1 agrees at 7 bases. The CDR3 spans 17 residues. Germline lookup yields CDR1 SGDLS and CDR2 YYNGEE. Trimming cost V 0 bases and J 6 bases; bases outside gene matches: 14. CDR3 in amino acids: CASSVEDGTDLGDGYTF. The CDR3 DNA is TGTGCCAGCAGCGTAGAAGATGGGACAGACTTAGGGGATGGCTACACCTTC.

The rearrangement links TRBV5-1 to TRBJ2-4, with 8 bases aligning to TRBD1. The CDR3 spans 14 residues. Trimming removed 4 bases from V and 6 bases from J; junction bases left unmatched: 6. Germline V gene lookup returns CDR1 SGHRS and CDR2 YFSETQ. CDR3 sequence: CASSPWTGINIQYF. The CDR3, as DNA: TGCGCCAGCAGCCCATGGACAGGGATAAACATTCAGTACTTC.

Points on this clone: Mismatch with germline at one junction end may stem from a read error. This chain joins TRBV30 and TRBJ1-1, with D possibly being TRBD1 (6 bases). The CDR3 consists of 18 residues. The V gene's germline CDR1 is GTSNPN and CDR2 SVGIG (reference sequence). The CDR3 DNA sequence: TGTGCCGGGAGGCCTCCAGGGGAGGGAATAGCGAATAACACTGAAGCTTTCTTT. Amino acid sequence: CAGRPPGEGIANNTEAFF.

The chain is built from TRBV11-2 and TRBJ2-2; 9 bases are shared with TRBD1. V dropped 5 bases and J dropped 0; count of bases not matched to a gene: 13. The CDR3 contains 19 residues. CDR1 SGHAT and CDR2 FQNNGV come from the germline V gene. The CDR3 here is CASSPNRDRVNSNTGELFF. The CDR3 nucleotides read TGTGCCAGCAGCCCAAACCGGGACAGGGTAAACTCGAACACCGGGGAGCTGTTTTTT.

This clone came up a few times. The chain is built from TRBV4-1 and TRBJ2-7, with a tentative D call TRBD1 (5 bases). Germline V gene sequence: CDR1 MGHRA, CDR2 YSYEKL. The CDR3 totals 16 residues. Trimming shortened V by 0 bases and J by 3 bases, and 15 bases separated the two germline ends. CDR3 residues: CASSQDQVGDHYEQYF. Here the CDR3 DNA reads TGCGCCAGCAGCCAAGATCAGGTAGGGGATCACTACGAGCAGTACTTC.

The chain carries TRBV25-1 and TRBJ2-7, with 7 positions matching TRBD2. The V gene end was trimmed by 7 bases and the J gene end by 2 bases; junction bases not matched to a gene: 8. Germline CDR1 MGHDK, CDR2 SYGVNS. The CDR3 has 14 residues. In DNA, the CDR3 is TGTGCCAGCAAGGTGGCTAGCGGACCCTACGAGCAGTACTTC. This translates into CASKVASGPYEQYF.

The sample holds a few counts of this clone. The genes are TRBV4-1 and TRBJ1-4; no definite D call. The CDR3 covers 16 residues. The V and J ends lost 2 bases and 4 bases respectively, with 14 bases between them. Germline V lookup: CDR1 MGHRA, CDR2 YSYEKL. The CDR3 sequence: CASSQIGVNFNEKLFF. The DNA of the CDR3 is TGCGCCAGCAGCCAAATCGGGGTCAATTTTAATGAAAAACTGTTTTTT.

The rearrangement links TRBV29-1 to TRBJ1-3; tentative D call: TRBD1 (6 bases). The germline V gene encodes CDR1 SQVTM and CDR2 ANQGSEA. This CDR3 region has 12 residues. The V end was cut by 6 bases, the J end by 3 bases, with 9 bases between. CDR3 coding DNA: TGCAGCGTATCAGGGGTTGGAAACACCATATATTTT. It codes for CSVSGVGNTIYF.

This chain joins TRBV25-1 and TRBJ2-5; unclear D gene. Looked up from germline, CDR1 is MGHDK and CDR2 is SYGVNS. This CDR3 region has 13 residues. V gave up 2 bases and J gave up 5 bases, with 9 bases separating them. This CDR3 reads CASSENSLETQYF. The CDR3 nucleotides read TGTGCCAGCAGTGAAAATAGCTTGGAGACCCAGTACTTC.

The chain combines TRBV11-2 with TRBJ1-6; no clear D. The CDR3 totals 12 residues. Trimming took 3 bases from V and 7 from J, leaving 4 bases between them. The germline V gene encodes CDR1 SGHAT and CDR2 FQNNGV. CDR3 amino acids: CASSFPNSPLHF. In nucleotides, the CDR3 is TGTGCCAGCAGCTTTCCAAATTCACCCCTCCACTTT.